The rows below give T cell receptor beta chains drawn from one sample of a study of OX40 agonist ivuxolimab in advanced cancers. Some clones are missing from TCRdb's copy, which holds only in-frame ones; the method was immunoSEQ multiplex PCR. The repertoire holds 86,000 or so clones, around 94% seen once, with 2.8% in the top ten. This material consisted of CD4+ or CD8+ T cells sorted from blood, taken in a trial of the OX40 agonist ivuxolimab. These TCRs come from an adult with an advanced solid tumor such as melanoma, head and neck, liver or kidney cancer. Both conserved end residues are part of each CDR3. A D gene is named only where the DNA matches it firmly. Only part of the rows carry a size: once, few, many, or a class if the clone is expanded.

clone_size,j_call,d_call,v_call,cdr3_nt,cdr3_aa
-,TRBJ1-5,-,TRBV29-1,TGCAGCGTTGAACCAGGCCACAATCAGCCCCAGCATTTT,CSVEPGHNQPQHF
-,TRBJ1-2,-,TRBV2,TGTGCCAGCAGTGGACAGGTGGACTATGGCTACACCTTC,CASSGQVDYGYTF
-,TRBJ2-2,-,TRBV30,TGTGCCTGGAGTTTTAGGCCAGGGAGATCGAACACCGGGGAGCTGTTTTTT,CAWSFRPGRSNTGELFF
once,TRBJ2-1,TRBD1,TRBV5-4,TGTGCCAGCAGTAAAGGACAGGCTAGCTCCTACAATGAGCAGTTCTTC,CASSKGQASSYNEQFF
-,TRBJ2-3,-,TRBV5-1,TGCGCCAGCAGCTTAAGGGGGGGAGATACGCAGTATTTT,CASSLRGGDTQYF
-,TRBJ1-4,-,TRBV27,TGTGCCAGCAGTTTTAGGTTTGGGACGAATCTGTTTTTT,CASSFRFGTNLFF
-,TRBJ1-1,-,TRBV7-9,TGTGCCAGCAGCCCCATGGGATCTGAAGCTTTCTTT,CASSPMGSEAFF
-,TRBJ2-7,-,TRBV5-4,TGTGCCAGCAGCTTGTACCCAGGGACCTCCTACGAGCAGTACTTC,CASSLYPGTSYEQYF
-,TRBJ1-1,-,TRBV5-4,TGTGCCAGCAGCTTGTTGGGGGTACCCACTGAAGCTTTCTTT,CASSLLGVPTEAFF
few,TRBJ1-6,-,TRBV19,TGTGCCAGTAGAGACGTACTGGGTTCACCCCTCCACTTT,CASRDVLGSPLHF
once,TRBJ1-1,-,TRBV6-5,TGTGCCAGCAGAACAGGGCTGAACACTGAAGCTTTCTTT,CASRTGLNTEAFF
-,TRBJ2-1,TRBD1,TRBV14,TGTGCCAGCAGCCAACAGGACAGGGGACAGCAGTTCTTC,CASSQQDRGQQFF
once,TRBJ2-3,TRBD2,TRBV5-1,TGCGCCAGCAGCTTGGCCGGGATAGCGGGAGATACGCAGTATTTT,CASSLAGIAGDTQYF
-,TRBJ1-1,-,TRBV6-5,TGTGCCAGCAGTTACCTCCCCCAGGGTGGCACTGAAGCTTTCTTT,CASSYLPQGGTEAFF
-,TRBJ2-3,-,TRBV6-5,TGTGCCAGCAGTTCGAAACAGGGCACAGATACGCAGTATTTT,CASSSKQGTDTQYF
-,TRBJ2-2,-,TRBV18,TGTGCCAGCTCACCACCGAACCAGAATTGGGACACCGGGGAGCTGTTTTTT,CASSPPNQNWDTGELFF
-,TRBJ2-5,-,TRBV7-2,TGTGCCAGCAGCTTGGCGGAGACCCAGTACTTC,CASSLAETQYF
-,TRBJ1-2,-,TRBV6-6,TGTGCCAGCAGCCCATATAGGGGCTACACCTTC,CASSPYRGYTF
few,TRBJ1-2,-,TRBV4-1,TGCGCCAGCAGCCCAACCGGGACTGAGAACTATGGCTACACCTTC,CASSPTGTENYGYTF
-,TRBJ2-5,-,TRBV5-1,TGCGCCAGCAGTCCCACGGGGGGCGGAGAGACCCAGTACTTC,CASSPTGGGETQYF
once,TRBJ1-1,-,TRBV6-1,TGTGCCAGCAGTACCCGCCTTGACACTGAAGCTTTCTTT,CASSTRLDTEAFF
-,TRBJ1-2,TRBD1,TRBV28,TGTGCCAGCAGCACTCCGGGACAGGGCTCTGGCTACACCTTC,CASSTPGQGSGYTF